Reported below is one T cell receptor (beta chain). This clonotype was counted ten times or more. The clone's antigen remains unknown. Per-base qualities were not stored, and no clone one base away is much larger. The data originate from a study of CD8 T cells in ankylosing spondylitis (dated by TCRdb to about 2017). Some background on the complete study: To find TCR variants linked to disease, the study profiled T cell receptor beta repertoires in ankylosing spondylitis patients and healthy donors. Samples of peripheral blood were taken, and for ankylosing spondylitis patients, synovial fluid was collected as well. The whole study cohort included roughly 110 healthy donors and some 27 ankylosing spondylitis patients.

TCRdb names Illumina HiSeq 2500 as the instrument used. Quantitative 5'-RACE with molecular barcodes was the method used to prepare the TCR beta libraries. Regarding the original processing steps: A new computational method, built on a probabilistic model of VDJ rearrangement, was used to identify disease-linked TCR variants. The public reads were quality trimmed at Q25 with fastp and then assembled into clones with MiXCR by TCRdb, keeping productive beta chains. Under each unique CDR3 protein, matching rows form one entry showing the most common genes and DNA. These V and J calls rely on TCRdb rather than the paper's analysis. The sample table shows about 220,000 distinct CDR3 sequences, and approximately 7.3% are seen once. 14% of the sample comes from the top ten. V drops 0 bases and J drops 3 bases, leaving 8 bases in between. The CDR3 runs 14 amino acids, cysteine and phenylalanine included. Only the CDR3 DNA stays, 42 bases, in frame from base 1. CDR1 LGHNA and CDR2 YSLEER are derived from the germline V gene.

Study-wide conclusions, independent of this receptor: A TCR beta motif made up of fewer than 10 highly homologous amino acid variants appeared to be characteristic of blood from ankylosing spondylitis patients. Some motif variants were previously reported in synovial fluid and blood of reactive arthritis patients, suggesting common disease-initiation mechanisms. The disease-linked clones had a CD8+ phenotype and were found at relatively low frequencies in peripheral blood. The disease-linked clones were reported as significantly enriched in matched synovial fluid samples from ankylosing spondylitis patients.

The chain is assembled from TRBV4-3 and TRBJ1-1; the D gene identity is not certain. What was sequenced was blood, either unsorted or a sorted T cell fraction (not recorded which). This receptor was taken from a male donor with ankylosing spondylitis. The DNA sequence is as follows: TGCGCCAGCAGCCAAGATAGGAGGCACACTGAAGCTTTCTTT. It translates as CASSQDRRHTEAFF.